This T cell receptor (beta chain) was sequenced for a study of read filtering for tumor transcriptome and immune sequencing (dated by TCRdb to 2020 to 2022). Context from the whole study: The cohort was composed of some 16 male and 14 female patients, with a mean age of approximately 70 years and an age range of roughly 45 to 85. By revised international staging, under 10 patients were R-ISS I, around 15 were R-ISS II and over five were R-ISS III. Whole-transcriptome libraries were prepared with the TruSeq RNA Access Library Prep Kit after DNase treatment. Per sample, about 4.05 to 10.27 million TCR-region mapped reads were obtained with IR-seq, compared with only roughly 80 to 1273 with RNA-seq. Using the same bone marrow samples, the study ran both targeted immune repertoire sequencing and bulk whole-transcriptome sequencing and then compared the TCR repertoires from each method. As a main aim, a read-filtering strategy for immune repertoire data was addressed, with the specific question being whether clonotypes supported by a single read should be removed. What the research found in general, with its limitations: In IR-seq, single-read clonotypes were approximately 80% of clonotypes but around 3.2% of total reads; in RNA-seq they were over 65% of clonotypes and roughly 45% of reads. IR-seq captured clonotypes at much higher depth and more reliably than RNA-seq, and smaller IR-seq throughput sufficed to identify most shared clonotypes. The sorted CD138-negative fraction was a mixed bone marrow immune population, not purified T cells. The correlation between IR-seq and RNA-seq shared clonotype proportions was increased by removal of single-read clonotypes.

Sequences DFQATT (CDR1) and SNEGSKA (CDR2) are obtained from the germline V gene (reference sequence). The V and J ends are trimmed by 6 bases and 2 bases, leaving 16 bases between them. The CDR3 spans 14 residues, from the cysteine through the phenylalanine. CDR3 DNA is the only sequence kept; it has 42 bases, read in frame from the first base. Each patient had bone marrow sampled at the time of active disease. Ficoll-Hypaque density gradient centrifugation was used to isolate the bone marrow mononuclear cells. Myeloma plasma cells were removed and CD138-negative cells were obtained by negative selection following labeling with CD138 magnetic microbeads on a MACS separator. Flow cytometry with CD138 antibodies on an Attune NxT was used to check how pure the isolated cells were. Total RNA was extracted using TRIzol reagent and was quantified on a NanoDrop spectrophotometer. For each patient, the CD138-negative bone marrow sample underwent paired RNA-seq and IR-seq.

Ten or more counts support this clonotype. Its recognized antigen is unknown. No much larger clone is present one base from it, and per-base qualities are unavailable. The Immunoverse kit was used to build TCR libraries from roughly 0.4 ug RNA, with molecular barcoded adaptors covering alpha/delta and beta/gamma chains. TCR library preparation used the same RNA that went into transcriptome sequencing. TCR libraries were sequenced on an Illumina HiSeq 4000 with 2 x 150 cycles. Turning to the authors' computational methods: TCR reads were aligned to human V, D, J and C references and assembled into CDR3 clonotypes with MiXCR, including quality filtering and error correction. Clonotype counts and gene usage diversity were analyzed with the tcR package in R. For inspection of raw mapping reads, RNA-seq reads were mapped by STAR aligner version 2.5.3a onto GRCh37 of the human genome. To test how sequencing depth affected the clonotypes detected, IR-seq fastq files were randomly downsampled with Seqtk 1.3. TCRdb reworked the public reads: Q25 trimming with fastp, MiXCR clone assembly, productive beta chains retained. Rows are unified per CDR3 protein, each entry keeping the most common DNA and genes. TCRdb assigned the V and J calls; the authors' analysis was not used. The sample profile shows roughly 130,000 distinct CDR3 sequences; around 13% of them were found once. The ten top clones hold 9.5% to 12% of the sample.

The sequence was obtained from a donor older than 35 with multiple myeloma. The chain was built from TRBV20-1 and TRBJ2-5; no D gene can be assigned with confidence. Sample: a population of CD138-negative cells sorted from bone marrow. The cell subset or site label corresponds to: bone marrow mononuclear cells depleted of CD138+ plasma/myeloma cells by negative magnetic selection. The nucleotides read TGCAGTGCCCGAGTTAGGGTCAAGCAAGAGACCCAGTACTTC. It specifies CSARVRVKQETQYF.